Below are 28 T cell receptor beta chains sequenced from a single sample in a study of neurological immune-mediated disorders. TCRdb independently ran MiXCR on the 5' RACE reads; one entry per CDR3 protein. Seen here are 20,000 to 25,000 distinct CDR3 sequences, over 10% observed once, and the top ten hold about 5.5%. Time point described: technical triplicate 1. Material: CD4+ T cells from blood. The receptor set was obtained from a female donor with HTLV-1-associated myelopathy (HAM/TSP).

This clonotype was counted many times. This sequence joins TRBV4-2 and TRBJ2-5; D is perhaps TRBD1 (5 bases). Trimming removed 0 bases at V and 3 bases at J, with 11 bases between. This CDR3 has 15 amino acids. Germline V gene data show CDR1 as LGHNA and CDR2 as YNFKEQ. The CDR3 is CASSQEGVGEETQYF. CDR3 coding DNA: TGTGCCAGCAGCCAAGAAGGGGTAGGGGAAGAGACCCAGTACTTC.

This chain connects TRBV29-1 to TRBJ2-4, with 8 bases lining up with TRBD1. V shed 3 bases and J 5 bases; nucleotides not matched to a gene: 0. CDR3 size: 12 residues. CDR1 SQVTM and CDR2 ANQGSEA come from the germline V gene. In DNA, the CDR3 is TGCAGCGTTGAGACAGGGGAAAACATTCAGTACTTC. Translation gives CSVETGENIQYF. The variable domain in full, completed from reference TRBV29-1 and TRBJ2-4, reads SAVISQKPSRDICQRGTSLTIQCQVDSQVTMMFWYRQQPGQSLTLIATANQGSEATYESGFVIDKFPISRPNLTFSTLTVSNMSPEDSSIYLCSVETGENIQYFGAGTRLSVL.

This clonotype was seen ten or more times. The CDR3 coding sequence is TGTGCCAGCAGCTTCGGACTGAACTACAATGAGCAGTTCTTC. It codes for CASSFGLNYNEQFF. This chain joins TRBV11-2 and TRBJ2-1; maybe TRBD2 (5 bases). CDR3 size: 14 residues. Germline CDR1 reads SGHAT; CDR2 reads FQNNGV. With 3 bases removed from V and 3 bases from J, the gap between germline ends came to 9 bases.

This clonotype occurred many times. The chain has TRBV20-1 and TRBJ2-3; TRBD1 agrees at 11 bases. J gave up 5 bases and V 6 bases, and 10 bases lay outside the gene matches. Germline V lookup: CDR1 DFQATT, CDR2 SNEGSKA (reference sequence). The CDR3 is made up of 15 amino acids. The CDR3 nucleotides are TGCAGTGCCTCCTCAGCCGGGACAGGGGGAGATACGCAGTATTTT. It yields the protein CSASSAGTGGDTQYF.

This clonotype is labeled medium-sized. CDR3 loop: CSGSRVGETQYF. CDR3 bases: TGCAGCGGTTCCAGGGTGGGAGAGACCCAGTACTTC. The V call is TRBV29-1, the J call TRBJ2-5, with D perhaps TRBD1 (5 bases). Germline V lookup: CDR1 SQVTM, CDR2 ANQGSEA. The CDR3 consists of 12 residues. Trimming removed 7 bases from V and 4 bases from J, with 13 bases in between.

This clonotype was counted at least ten times. The chain links TRBV5-1 to TRBJ1-1; 8 bases agree with TRBD1. The germline V gene has CDR1 SGHRS and CDR2 YFSETQ. The CDR3 has 15 amino acids. After removal of 4 bases from V and 3 bases from J, the junction contained 8 bases not matched to a gene. CDR3 region: CASSHRQGTDTEAFF. CDR3 DNA: TGCGCCAGCAGCCACAGACAGGGGACAGACACTGAAGCTTTCTTT. The variable domain in full, with the rest retrieved from reference TRBV5-1 and TRBJ1-1, is KAGVTQTPRYLIKTRGQQVTLSCSPISGHRSVSWYQQTPGQGLQFLFEYFSETQRNKGNFPGRFSGRQFSNSRSEMNVSTLELGDSALYLCASSHRQGTDTEAFFGQGTRLTVV.

This clonotype was counted many times. The junction does not match germline at one end; this may be a read error. V usage is TRBV5-1 and J usage is TRBJ2-7; D unclear. The CDR3 spans 12 residues. Per the germline V gene, CDR1 is SGHRS and CDR2 is YFSETQ. CDR3 DNA: TGCGCCAGCAGCTTGGTAGGGTTGCAGGCTCACTTC. Amino acids: CASSLVGLQAHF.

This clonotype was seen repeatedly, ten times or more. The V and J genes are TRBV7-2 and TRBJ1-5; 7 bases agree with TRBD1. V dropped 5 bases and J dropped 5; count of bases not matched to a gene: 3. The germline V gene encodes CDR1 SGHTA and CDR2 FQGNSA. The CDR3 has 13 residues. CDR3 residues: CASSLTGDQPQHF. DNA for the CDR3: TGTGCCAGCAGCCTAACAGGGGATCAGCCCCAGCATTTT.

This chain uses TRBV4-1 with TRBJ2-5, with 10 bases matching TRBD2. V was pared by 5 bases and J by 2 bases, with 8 bases of the junction left unmatched. Germline CDR1 and CDR2: MGHRA and YSYEKL. The CDR3 runs 16 residues. DNA for the CDR3: TGCGCCAGCAGCAAAGGCCAGCGGGAGGGACAAGAGACCCAGTACTTC. Its protein is CASSKGQREGQETQYF.

The chain links TRBV20-1 to TRBJ2-3; 9 positions match TRBD2. The trim removed 2 bases at V and 3 bases at J, leaving 9 bases unmatched. Germline CDR1 and CDR2: DFQATT and SNEGSKA (reference sequence). CDR3 length: 16 amino acids. CDR3 sequence reads: CSARISGGWGTDTQYF. DNA for the CDR3: TGCAGTGCTAGAATCAGCGGGGGGTGGGGTACAGATACGCAGTATTTT.

This clonotype was seen ten or more times. The genes are TRBV20-1 and TRBJ2-1, with D uncertain. CDR3 length equals 10 residues. Per the germline V gene, CDR1 is DFQATT and CDR2 is SNEGSKA (reference sequence). The germline V and J ends were trimmed by 6 bases and 4 bases, with 4 bases remaining between them. The CDR3 nucleotides read TGCAGTGCCATTTACAATGAGCAGTTCTTC. Amino acids: CSAIYNEQFF.

This clonotype was recorded many times. The chain joins TRBV20-1 to TRBJ1-1; D possibly corresponds to TRBD1 (5 bases). Germline-derived CDR1 and CDR2 are DFQATT and SNEGSKA (reference sequence). V lost 3 bases, J lost 2 bases, and 13 bases lay in between. CDR3 length: 14 amino acids. The DNA of the CDR3 is TGCAGTGCTAGGTCCGGGGCAGCAAACACTGAAGCTTTCTTT. Amino acids: CSARSGAANTEAFF.

The chain joins TRBV25-1 to TRBJ2-7; no clear D. The length of the CDR3 is 13 residues. V lost 4 bases and J lost 4, with 11 bases in between. Germline CDR1 is MGHDK and CDR2 is SYGVNS. This CDR3 reads CASSGSGSYEQYF. The CDR3 DNA follows: TGTGCCAGCAGTGGCTCCGGGTCTTACGAGCAGTACTTC.

This clonotype has a count of ten or more. The rearrangement joins TRBV7-2 to TRBJ1-6; D uncertain. Germline V gives CDR1 SGHTA, CDR2 FQGNSA. V was pared by 4 bases and J by 7 bases, with 11 bases between. The length of the CDR3 is 14 residues. DNA of the CDR3: TGTGCCAGCAGCTACCGGGTTTTAAATTCACCCCTCCACTTT. Translating gives CASSYRVLNSPLHF.

This sequence joins TRBV7-9 and TRBJ1-4; D gene uncertain. Germline V gene lookup returns CDR1 SEHNR and CDR2 FQNEAQ (reference sequence). Between the trimmed V and J ends, which lost 7 bases and 7 bases, there was a span of 13 bases. The CDR3 extends over 13 amino acids. Here the CDR3 DNA reads TGTGCCAGCAACCCCCCCAGAGGTGAAAAACTGTTTTTT. Amino acids: CASNPPRGEKLFF.

This clonotype appeared many times. The rearrangement joins TRBV7-2 to TRBJ1-2, with D hard to call. There are 13 residues in the CDR3. Germline assignment: CDR1 SGHTA and CDR2 FQGNSA. V was clipped by 2 bases and J by 1 base, with 5 bases between them. The DNA for the CDR3 is TGTGCCAGCAGCTTATACAATAACTATGGCTACACCTTC. Its protein product is CASSLYNNYGYTF.

The table lists this clonotype with many counts. V and J are TRBV29-1 and TRBJ2-3; 11 positions agree with TRBD1. Germline CDR1 and CDR2: SQVTM and ANQGSEA. The CDR3 length is 15 residues. Losses at the gene ends were 4 bases for V and 3 bases for J; bases not matched to a gene: 6. Here the CDR3 reads CSVGRGTGGTDTQYF. For the CDR3, the DNA is TGCAGCGTTGGGCGGGGGACAGGGGGGACAGATACGCAGTATTTT.

This clonotype was recorded at least ten times. This chain joins TRBV20-1 and TRBJ2-1; D remains unclear. The V end lost 0 bases, the J end lost 9 bases, and 15 bases lay between the germline ends. CDR3 length: 14 amino acids. The germline gives CDR1 DFQATT, CDR2 SNEGSKA (reference sequence). The DNA for the CDR3 is TGCAGTGCTAGAGATTTTTGGGTAGAGAGTGAGCAGTTCTTC. Translating it yields CSARDFWVESEQFF.

As for this clonotype: Since a much larger clone is just one base distant, this may be a read error. The CDR3 sequence: CVSSYVLGSGSYNEQFF. The DNA for the CDR3 is TGTGTCAGCAGCTATGTCCTCGGGAGCGGCTCCTACAATGAGCAGTTCTTC. The chain combines TRBV7-2 with TRBJ2-1; D is possibly TRBD2 (6 bases). The CDR3 runs 17 residues. Germline loops: CDR1 SGHTA, CDR2 FQGNSA.

The chain has TRBV5-1 and TRBJ2-1; no firm D call. V was shortened by 4 bases and J by 6 bases, with 17 bases between the two germline ends. The CDR3 is made up of 15 amino acids. The germline gives CDR1 SGHRS, CDR2 YFSETQ. In DNA form, the CDR3 reads TGCGCCAGCAGCCCACATCCGGGCCTCTGCAATGAGCAGTTCTTC. Translated: CASSPHPGLCNEQFF. Supplemented by reference TRBV5-1 and TRBJ2-1, the full variable domain reads KAGVTQTPRYLIKTRGQQVTLSCSPISGHRSVSWYQQTPGQGLQFLFEYFSETQRNKGNFPGRFSGRQFSNSRSEMNVSTLELGDSALYLCASSPHPGLCNEQFFGPGTRLTVL.

At least ten counts were recorded for this clonotype. This chain links TRBV6-1 with TRBJ2-3; 7 positions agree with TRBD2. The ends lost 5 bases at V and 5 bases at J; junction bases unmatched: 10. In germline, CDR1 is MNHNS, CDR2 SASEGT. This CDR3 is built from 15 residues. The CDR3 DNA reads as TGTGCCAGCAGTATCGTTCGCGGGGGTCGAGATACGCAGTATTTT. As protein: CASSIVRGGRDTQYF.

The J gene is TRBJ1-5, the V gene TRBV20-1; D not resolved. This CDR3 region has 12 residues. Looked up from germline, CDR1 is DFQATT and CDR2 is SNEGSKA (reference sequence). V was cut by 3 bases and J by 11 bases, with 14 bases left in between. CDR3 in amino acids: CSASNREETQHF. CDR3 sequence (DNA): TGCAGTGCTAGTAATAGGGAAGAGACCCAGCATTTT.

Many counts were recorded for this clonotype. The chain employs TRBV20-1 and TRBJ2-3, with D possibly being TRBD2 (5 bases). The germline gives CDR1 DFQATT, CDR2 SNEGSKA (reference sequence). The CDR3 is made up of 15 amino acids. Trimming took off 5 bases at V and 2 bases at J, with 17 bases between the two ends. The CDR3 DNA follows: TGCAGTGCTGAGGGCGATGGCGACCTCACAGATACGCAGTATTTT. This sequence encodes CSAEGDGDLTDTQYF.

The table lists this clonotype with many counts. The rearrangement joins TRBV5-1 to TRBJ2-5, with 8 bases fitting TRBD2. The length of the CDR3 is 14 residues. Germline CDR1 and CDR2: SGHRS and YFSETQ. J was trimmed by 4 bases and V by 4 bases; bases with no gene match: 6. CDR3 region: CASSDRRGGETQYF. CDR3 coding DNA: TGCGCCAGCAGCGACCGCCGGGGGGGAGAGACCCAGTACTTC.

This clonotype was seen at least ten times. This chain links TRBV30 with TRBJ2-5; D gene uncertain. The length of the CDR3 is 12 residues. CDR1 and CDR2 (germline): GTSNPN, SVGIG (reference sequence). V gave up 7 bases and J gave up 7 bases, with 16 bases separating them. The DNA of the CDR3 is TGTGCCTCTGCCGGCCAGTCTGGGACCCAGTACTTC. It encodes CASAGQSGTQYF.

This clonotype appeared many times. V gene TRBV10-2 combines with J gene TRBJ2-2; 14 nucleotides align to TRBD2. The germline CDR1 and CDR2 sequences are WSHSY and SAAADI. V lost 10 bases, J lost 6 bases, and 1 base stayed unmatched. This CDR3 is 13 amino acids long. The CDR3 loop reads CAMGLAGAGELFF. The CDR3 DNA is TGCGCCATGGGACTAGCGGGAGCCGGGGAGCTGTTTTTT.

V usage is TRBV7-2 and J usage is TRBJ1-2, with D possibly TRBD1 on 5 matching bases. The CDR3 has 12 amino acids. Germline V gene lookup returns CDR1 SGHTA and CDR2 FQGNSA. V was pared by 1 base and J by 8 bases, with 8 bases between. The CDR3 protein is CASSLGGTGYTF. In nucleotides, the CDR3 is TGTGCCAGCAGCTTAGGGGGGACGGGCTACACCTTC. Filled out from reference TRBV7-2 and TRBJ1-2, the complete variable domain reads GAGVSQSPSNKVTEKGKDVELRCDPISGHTALYWYRQSLGQGLEFLIYFQGNSAPDKSGLPSDRFSAERTGGSVSTLTIQRTQQEDSAVYLCASSLGGTGYTFGSGTRLTVV.

The CDR3 DNA follows: TGCAGCGTTCGGCAGCTGGAGGTGGACTTTTTT. Amino acid sequence: CSVRQLEVDFF. The rearrangement links TRBV29-1 to TRBJ1-4; D is unclear. Germline loops: CDR1 SQVTM, CDR2 ANQGSEA. CDR3 length: 11 amino acids. V lost 5 bases, J lost 17 bases, and 18 bases lay in between.